The clone carrying this T cell receptor beta chain has a count of ten or more. The CDR3 loop spans 16 amino acids. The V end was cut by 8 bases, the J end by 1 base, with 17 bases between. The germline V gene has CDR1 MGHDK and CDR2 SYGVNS. This sample was included in a study of read filtering for tumor transcriptome and immune sequencing. The wider study: Patients were 17 male and some 15 female, mean age around 70 years, range roughly 45 to 85. RNA-seq yielded only roughly 75 to 1,400 TCR reads, IR-seq about 4 to 10.27 million.

Sampling of bone marrow took place during active disease in every patient. The library was built from about 400 ng RNA with molecular barcoded adaptors for alpha/delta and beta/gamma chains. Using its own MiXCR run on the reads, TCRdb lists one record per CDR3 protein. Among around 41,000 distinct CDR3 sequences listed, around 15% were seen once. The J gene is TRBJ2-2, the V gene TRBV25-1, with a possible D match to TRBD2 (7 bases). Sequenced material: a population of CD138-negative cells sorted from bone marrow. The receptor was isolated from a donor aged 40 or over with multiple myeloma. CDR3 DNA: TGTGCCAGCCTTAAGGGGGGGCTCTGGAACACCGGGGAGCTGTTTTTT. It is translated as CASLKGGLWNTGELFF.